This T cell receptor (beta chain) comes out of a study of T cell responses to AZD1222 COVID-19 vaccine. General study points: Targets within unmutated variant regions were reportedly found for nearly half of spike-specific TCRs.

In its sample, this clone was seen once. Its antigen is as yet unknown. Measured with immunoSEQ multiplex PCR; TCRdb has only the in-frame clones, and not every one. The sample includes about 170,000 clones, roughly nine tenths of them seen just once. This material consisted of peripheral blood, taken on day 0 of AZD1222 vaccination. The clonotype originates from an adult in good health.

In DNA, the CDR3 is TGTGCCAGTAGTCAACAGGGATATCAGCCCCAGCATTTT. Translated: CASSQQGYQPQHF. The rearrangement uses TRBV19 and TRBJ1-5; a weak D match, TRBD1 (6 bases). The V gene's germline CDR1 is LNHDA and CDR2 SQIVND (reference sequence). There are 13 residues in the CDR3. V was shortened by 5 bases and J by 5 bases, with 10 bases between the two germline ends.